A selection of T cell receptor beta chains follows, all from one sample in a study of cytomegalovirus exposure and HLA in healthy donors. Only in-frame clones appear in the TCRdb table, and some are missing; sequencing was by immunoSEQ multiplex PCR. The sample consists of under 200,000 clones, 80% to 90% of them appearing once. The sequenced sample consisted of PBMCs. Receptor source: a woman aged 18 to 35 in good health and CMV-seronegative. Both conserved end residues are part of each CDR3. A D gene is named only where the DNA matches it firmly.

d_call	v_call	j_call	cdr3_aa
-	TRBV4-1	TRBJ2-3	CASSHPRDPNLIDTQYF
TRBD2	TRBV27	TRBJ2-3	CASSSRATSGADTQYF
TRBD1	TRBV9	TRBJ2-7	CASSERDRQLSYEQYF
TRBD1	TRBV27	TRBJ2-1	CASSLGTGWVDEQFF
-	TRBV4-1	TRBJ1-6	CASSQARNSPLHF
TRBD1	TRBV7-8	TRBJ2-7	CASSTRTGGGEQYF
-	TRBV18	TRBJ2-2	CASSPVEGQGTGELFF
-	TRBV5-6	TRBJ1-2	CASSLLEAPNYGYTF
TRBD2	TRBV5-1	TRBJ2-1	CASSPMGLAGSSYNEQFF
-	TRBV19	TRBJ1-2	CASSIQGGRNGYTF
-	TRBV2	TRBJ2-7	CASILSTEQYF
-	TRBV5-6	TRBJ2-7	CASSLYATRGIYEQYF
-	TRBV7-3	TRBJ1-1	CASSLIGGSVLEAFF
TRBD1	TRBV7-8	TRBJ2-5	CASSFRSGTGGLRETQYF
-	TRBV30	TRBJ1-6	CAWSVGLIPGAYNSPLHF
-	TRBV5-4	TRBJ2-3	CASSSGTISTDTQYF
TRBD1	TRBV30	TRBJ1-2	CAWSDPGGREILYGYTF
TRBD2	TRBV5-6	TRBJ2-1	CASSGGLANEQFF
TRBD1	TRBV18	TRBJ1-2	CASSPPVGQAKDYGYTF
TRBD2	TRBV2	TRBJ2-5	CASSEGRGTSGRVMGIQETQYF
-	TRBV6-1	TRBJ1-2	CASSDRDGYTF
-	TRBV5-1	TRBJ2-2	CARTGASDSNTGELFF
TRBD1	TRBV12-5	TRBJ1-2	CASGLGQGARLGYTF
-	TRBV19	TRBJ2-3	CASRYIEGAIDTQYF
TRBD2	TRBV27	TRBJ2-7	CASNAMSGSGSNPEQYF
TRBD2	TRBV18	TRBJ2-7	CASSTGTSRWAQYEQYF
TRBD2	TRBV5-1	TRBJ2-1	CASSPGLAGGVEQFF